This TCR beta chain comes out of a study of blood T cell repertoires in COVID-19. Overall study context: COVID-19 samples collected from the United States, Italy and Spain covered acute and convalescent phases.

TCRdb keeps only in-frame clones here, not all; method: immunoSEQ multiplex PCR. This table holds 100,000 to 150,000 clones, 92% found once. Germline loops: CDR1 SQVTM, CDR2 ANQGSEA. V was shortened by 4 bases and J by 3 bases, with 10 bases between the two germline ends. CDR3 length: 12 amino acids. Material for sequencing was peripheral blood. This receptor was identified in a man aged 45-60 years with COVID-19, enrolled during active disease. The chain recombines TRBV29-1 with TRBJ2-7, with TRBD1 as a possible D gene (6 bases). The CDR3 here is CSVVTGLYEQYF. In DNA form, the CDR3 reads TGCAGCGTTGTGACAGGCCTCTACGAGCAGTACTTC.